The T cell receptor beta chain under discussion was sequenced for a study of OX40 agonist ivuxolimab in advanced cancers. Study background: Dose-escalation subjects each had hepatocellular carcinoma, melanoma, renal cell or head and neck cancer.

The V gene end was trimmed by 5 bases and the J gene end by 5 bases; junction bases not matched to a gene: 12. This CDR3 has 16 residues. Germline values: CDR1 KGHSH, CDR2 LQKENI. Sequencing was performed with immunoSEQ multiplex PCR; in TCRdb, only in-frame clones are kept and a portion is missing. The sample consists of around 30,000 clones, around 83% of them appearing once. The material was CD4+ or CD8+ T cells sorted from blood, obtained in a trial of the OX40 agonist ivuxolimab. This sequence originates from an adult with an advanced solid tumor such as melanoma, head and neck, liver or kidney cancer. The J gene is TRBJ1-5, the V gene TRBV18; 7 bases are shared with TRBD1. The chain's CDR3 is CASSTSRQGIDQPQHF. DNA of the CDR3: TGTGCCAGCTCAACCTCCCGACAGGGTATAGATCAGCCCCAGCATTTT.